A single sample gave rise to the 9 T cell receptor beta chains below, sequenced in a study of low-dose radiotherapy and immunotherapy resistance in tumors. Sample time point: before trial treatment. Primers targeting TRAV and TRBV primed first-strand cDNA, covering alpha and beta chains. With a V-primer adapter and a constant-region primer, TCRs were amplified for roughly 20 PCR cycles. TCRdb used MiXCR to reprocess the reads, holding one entry per CDR3 protein. The sample yields 85,000 to 100,000 distinct CDR3 sequences, 9.4% seen once. The sample consisted of PBMCs, taken before treatment. The receptor set was obtained from a male donor with prostate cancer.

As regards this clonotype: One base separates it from a far larger clone, so it is likely a read error. The chain combines TRBV28 with TRBJ2-1; perhaps TRBD2 as D (6 bases). V was clipped by 1 base and J by 10 bases, with 11 bases between them. Germline V lookup: CDR1 MDHEN, CDR2 SYDVKM. The CDR3 covers 13 residues. CDR3 bases: TGTGCCAGCAGTTTATTGGGCGGACTAGAGCAGTTCTTC. Its translation is CASSLLGGLEQFF.

This clonotype was picked up many times. This chain connects TRBV19 to TRBJ2-2; TRBD1 might be the D (6 bases). The V end was cut by 6 bases, the J end by 2 bases, with 10 bases between. Germline CDR1 LNHDA, CDR2 SQIVND (reference sequence). The CDR3 is 14 residues long. In DNA, the CDR3 is TGTGCCAGTAGGCAGGGGAGTAACACCGGGGAGCTGTTTTTT. Its protein product is CASRQGSNTGELFF.

There are many counts of this clonotype. This rearrangement joins TRBV7-2 to TRBJ1-1; D is possibly TRBD1 (6 bases). The V and J ends lost 7 bases and 7 bases respectively, with 16 bases between them. CDR3 size: 13 residues. Looked up from germline, CDR1 is SGHTA and CDR2 is FQGNSA. The CDR3 sequence is CASTERGGFEAFF. CDR3 in DNA: TGTGCCAGCACCGAAAGAGGGGGATTTGAAGCTTTCTTT. Full variable domain (missing parts from reference TRBV7-2 and TRBJ1-1): GAGVSQSPSNKVTEKGKDVELRCDPISGHTALYWYRQSLGQGLEFLIYFQGNSAPDKSGLPSDRFSAERTGGSVSTLTIQRTQQEDSAVYLCASTERGGFEAFFGQGTRLTVV.

The sample holds many counts of this clonotype. The V and J genes are TRBV5-3 and TRBJ2-2; 12 bases agree with TRBD2. TRBV5-3 counts as an open reading frame of uncertain function. This CDR3 has 15 residues. The ends lost 3 bases at V and 5 bases at J; junction bases unmatched: 2. Here the CDR3 DNA reads TGTGCCAGAAGCTGGACTAGCGGGACTACCGGGGAGCTGTTTTTT. Translation gives CARSWTSGTTGELFF.

This clonotype has just a few counts. This chain links TRBV5-1 with TRBJ2-7; 9 bases are a match to TRBD1. Trimming cost V 1 base and J 2 bases; bases outside gene matches: 7. CDR3 length equals 16 residues. From germline, CDR1 is SGHRS and CDR2 YFSETQ. DNA for the CDR3: TGCGCCAGCAGCTTGTCGGGGACAGGGAAAACCTACGAGCAGTACTTC. Protein: CASSLSGTGKTYEQYF.

This clonotype was found many times. The chain recombines TRBV19 with TRBJ2-5, with 8 bases identical to TRBD2. Germline trimming cut 4 bases from V and 4 bases from J; bases unmatched to any gene: 5. Germline CDR1 is LNHDA and CDR2 is SQIVND (reference sequence). This CDR3 comprises 14 residues. The CDR3 nucleotides read TGTGCCAGTAGTAAAGCGGGAGTGGGAGAGACCCAGTACTTC. Its translation: CASSKAGVGETQYF.

This clonotype was seen many times. The genes are TRBV21-1 and TRBJ1-5; the table's D call TRBD1 went unverified against the DNA. TRBV21-1 represents a pseudogene. CDR3 length: 19 amino acids. CDR3 amino acids: CASDTTLGGVGYSNQPQHF. The CDR3 bases are TGTGCCAGCGATACTACCTTGGGGGGAGTAGGGTATAGCAATCAGCCCCAGCATTTT.

This clonotype showed up many times. This chain joins TRBV20-1 and TRBJ2-1; D remains unclear. This CDR3 has 15 amino acids. CDR1 is DFQATT and CDR2 is SNEGSKA in the germline V gene (reference sequence). The V gene lost 2 bases and the J gene lost 5 bases, with 16 bases spanning the gap. CDR3 in DNA: TGCAGTGCTAGATCCTCCGGGTCATTTAACAATGAGCAGTTCTTC. It yields the protein CSARSSGSFNNEQFF.

This clonotype was counted a single time. This may be a read error: a much more frequent sequence differs by one nucleotide. The chain recombines TRBV21-1 with TRBJ2-7; TRBD2, the table's D call, was not compared with the DNA. TRBV21-1 is a pseudogene segment. The CDR3 loop spans 16 amino acids. CDR3 in DNA: TGTGCCAGCAGCAATCTTTCCTTGGGGAGGGCCTACGGGCAGTACTTC. This sequence encodes CASSNLSLGRAYGQYF.